These 30 T cell receptor beta chains share one sample of origin, sequenced in a study of blood T cell repertoires in COVID-19. TCRdb keeps only in-frame clones here, not all; method: immunoSEQ multiplex PCR. The data show hundreds of thousands of clones, approximately 88% seen once. Sequencing was carried out using peripheral blood. Receptors were obtained from a human donor in a cohort sampled during active COVID-19.

The chain joins TRBV27 to TRBJ1-1; D is ambiguous. Germline values: CDR1 MNHEY, CDR2 SMNVEV (reference sequence). Between the trimmed V and J ends, which lost 7 bases and 5 bases, there was a span of 11 bases. This CDR3 has 12 residues. CDR3 amino acids: CASIGRLTEAFF. Written as DNA, the CDR3 is TGTGCCAGCATTGGCAGGCTAACTGAAGCTTTCTTT.

There are a few counts of this clone. The chain carries TRBV6-2 or TRBV6-3 and TRBJ1-1; 8 bases align to TRBD1. The CDR3 length is 14 residues. From germline, CDR1 is MNHEY and CDR2 SVGEGT. Trimming at V came to 6 bases and at J to 2 bases, leaving 5 bases not matched to a gene. The CDR3 sequence: CASSLTGANTEAFF. The CDR3 DNA sequence: TGTGCCAGCAGCTTGACAGGGGCCAACACTGAAGCTTTCTTT.

CDR3 sequence: CASSQVGRASYEQYF. CDR3 bases: TGCGCCAGCAGCCAAGTTGGCAGGGCCTCCTACGAGCAGTACTTC. This chain connects TRBV4-1 to TRBJ2-7; D might be TRBD1 (5 bases). Trimming pared 1 base from V and 0 bases from J, leaving 10 bases between. This CDR3 comprises 15 residues. Germline-derived CDR1 and CDR2 are MGHRA and YSYEKL.

The CDR3 DNA reads TGTGCCAGCAGCACCCGTACACAGGGGTATTACGAGCAGTACTTC. Protein: CASSTRTQGYYEQYF. The gene calls are TRBV6-5 and TRBJ2-7, with TRBD1 identical over 7 bases. This CDR3 is built from 15 residues. After removal of 6 bases from V and 4 bases from J, the junction contained 12 bases not matched to a gene. CDR1 is MNHEY, CDR2 SVGAGI, per germline.

J is TRBJ2-3 and V is TRBV2; tentatively, D is TRBD2 (6 bases). Trimming took off 6 bases at V and 2 bases at J, with 15 bases between the two ends. The germline gives CDR1 SNHLY, CDR2 FYNNEI. The CDR3 is 15 residues long. In DNA form, the CDR3 reads TGTGCCAGCAGGGCGGGGCTAGCGATCACAGATACGCAGTATTTT. It codes for CASRAGLAITDTQYF.

The CDR3 loop is CASSWGTGGYEQYF. The CDR3 DNA reads as TGTGCCAGCAGCTGGGGGACAGGGGGCTACGAGCAGTACTTC. This chain connects TRBV7-2 to TRBJ2-7, with 11 nucleotides matching TRBD1. This CDR3 spans 14 amino acids. Germline-derived CDR1 and CDR2 are SGHTA and FQGNSA. The J segment lost 3 bases and the V segment lost 4 bases, leaving 2 bases of the junction unmatched.

This chain connects TRBV27 to TRBJ1-6, with a weak D call TRBD1 (5 bases). Looked up from germline, CDR1 is MNHEY and CDR2 is SMNVEV (reference sequence). Trimming left V 0 bases short and J 6 bases short, with 15 bases between. The CDR3 is made up of 17 amino acids. CDR3 loop: CASSLSWGGPINSPLHF. The CDR3 coding sequence is TGTGCCAGCAGTTTATCCTGGGGCGGACCCATTAATTCACCCCTCCACTTT.

The chain recombines TRBV30 with TRBJ1-1, with a possible D match to TRBD1 (5 bases). Trimming stripped 5 bases from V and 2 bases from J, with 6 bases between. Germline assignment: CDR1 GTSNPN and CDR2 SVGIG (reference sequence). The CDR3 loop spans 11 amino acids. The CDR3 DNA follows: TGTGCCTGGCAGGGAAACACTGAAGCTTTCTTT. This gives the protein CAWQGNTEAFF.

This chain joins TRBV7-8 and TRBJ1-1; no clear D gene. The CDR3 consists of 13 residues. Germline CDR1 is SGHVS and CDR2 is FQNEAQ. V shed 6 bases and J shed 0 bases, with 8 bases lying between them. CDR3 in DNA: TGTGCCAGCAGTTTATCCATGAACACTGAAGCTTTCTTT. Encoded protein: CASSLSMNTEAFF.

The CDR3 region has the DNA TGTGCCAGCAGCTTAGTTAGGGGCAGACCCTACGAGCAGTACTTC. Amino acid sequence: CASSLVRGRPYEQYF. The chain couples TRBV7-8 to TRBJ2-7, with a possible D match to TRBD1 (5 bases). Germline CDR1 and CDR2: SGHVS and FQNEAQ. The CDR3 sequence is 15 residues long. Trimming shortened V by 1 base and J by 2 bases, and 12 bases separated the two germline ends.

The chain couples TRBV7-2 to TRBJ2-5, with TRBD2 identical over 10 bases. Trimming removed 2 bases from V and 8 bases from J; junction bases left unmatched: 2. Germline lookup yields CDR1 SGHTA and CDR2 FQGNSA. CDR3 size: 13 residues. The CDR3 here is CASSLSSGGTQYF. CDR3 nucleotide sequence: TGTGCCAGCAGCTTATCTAGCGGGGGAACCCAGTACTTC.

V gene TRBV1 combines with J gene TRBJ2-7; TRBD2, the table's D call, lacks a check against the DNA. TRBV1 counts as a pseudogene. The CDR3 has 13 residues. The CDR3 nucleotides read TGCACCAGCAGCCAAGAGGTGAGCTTAGAGCAGTACTTC. Amino acids: CTSSQEVSLEQYF.

The chain combines TRBV4-3 with TRBJ2-1, with 7 positions matching TRBD2. V shed 1 base, J shed 2 bases, and the junction held 2 bases outside the gene matches. The CDR3 is 15 residues long. Germline V gene data show CDR1 as LGHNA and CDR2 as YSLEER. The DNA of the CDR3 is TGCGCCAGCAGCCAAGGGGGGGGAGCCTACAATGAGCAGTTCTTC. Translating gives CASSQGGGAYNEQFF.

The V call is TRBV7-3, the J call TRBJ2-5; D gene unclear. Germline values: CDR1 SGHTA, CDR2 FQGTGA. Trimming shortened V by 4 bases and J by 5 bases, and 11 bases separated the two germline ends. The length of the CDR3 is 13 residues. CDR3: CASSYHREETQYF. CDR3 in DNA: TGTGCCAGCAGCTATCATAGAGAGGAGACCCAGTACTTC.

The V call is TRBV7-6, the J call TRBJ2-2; perhaps TRBD2 as D (5 bases). This CDR3 has 16 residues. V was cut by 2 bases and J by 1 base, with 11 bases left in between. The V gene's germline CDR1 is SGHVS and CDR2 FNYEAQ. CDR3 DNA: TGTGCCAGCAGCTTAACCGAGAGGGAGAACACCGGGGAGCTGTTTTTT. Translating it yields CASSLTERENTGELFF.

The chain couples TRBV30 to TRBJ2-4; 7 nucleotides match TRBD1. Per the germline V gene, CDR1 is GTSNPN and CDR2 is SVGIG (reference sequence). This CDR3 is 14 amino acids long. V trimming: 0 bases; J trimming: 4 bases; junction bases outside the gene matches: 3. CDR3 loop: CAWSVDRAKNIQYF. In nucleotides, the CDR3 is TGTGCCTGGAGTGTTGACAGGGCTAAAAACATTCAGTACTTC.

V and J are TRBV3-1 (or the pseudogene TRBV3-2) and TRBJ1-6, with TRBD1 matching 7 bases. The CDR3 extends over 14 amino acids. J was trimmed by 5 bases and V by 4 bases; bases with no gene match: 2. CDR1 is LGHDT, CDR2 YNNKEL, per germline (reference sequence). The CDR3, as DNA: TGTGCCAGCAGCCTTGGGACAGATAATTCACCCCTCCACTTT. Its translation: CASSLGTDNSPLHF.

This clone was observed a handful of times. The gene calls are TRBV28 and TRBJ1-5; D is unresolved. The CDR3 totals 13 residues. The ends were cut back, 7 bases at V and 4 bases at J, with 11 bases in the middle. Germline assignment: CDR1 MDHEN and CDR2 SYDVKM. CDR3 coding DNA: TGTGCCAGCACACGTCAGGTTAATCAGCCCCAGCATTTT. This sequence encodes CASTRQVNQPQHF.

This clone was counted between two and nine times. The chain has TRBV6-1 and TRBJ1-2, with TRBD1 as a possible D gene (6 bases). CDR3 length equals 13 residues. V dropped 1 base and J dropped 4 bases, with 7 bases sitting between them. Germline CDR1 MNHNS, CDR2 SASEGT. For the CDR3, the DNA is TGTGCCAGCAGTGAAGGACAGGCCTATGGCTACACCTTC. Translation: CASSEGQAYGYTF.

The chain carries TRBV4-1 and TRBJ2-7; 7 bases are shared with TRBD1. The CDR3 sequence is 17 residues long. V gave up 0 bases and J gave up 0 bases; unmatched junction bases: 8. Per germline, CDR1 MGHRA and CDR2 YSYEKL. CDR3 amino acids: CASSQDSNAGGSYEQYF. The DNA of the CDR3 is TGCGCCAGCAGCCAAGATTCGAATGCAGGGGGCTCCTACGAGCAGTACTTC.

V is TRBV19 and J is TRBJ1-5, with D perhaps TRBD1 (5 bases). V dropped 4 bases and J dropped 0 bases, with 10 bases sitting between them. The CDR3 contains 15 residues. CDR1 is LNHDA, CDR2 SQIVND, per germline (reference sequence). The CDR3, as DNA: TGTGCCAGTAGTAGGGGCGGGGTTAGCAATCAGCCCCAGCATTTT. It is translated as CASSRGGVSNQPQHF. Looking up the rest from reference TRBV19 and TRBJ1-5 gives the full variable domain: DGGITQSPKYLFRKEGQNVTLSCEQNLNHDAMYWYRQDPGQGLRLIYYSQIVNDFQKGDIAEGYSVSREKKESFPLTVTSAQKNPTAFYLCASSRGGVSNQPQHFGDGTRLSIL.

About this clone: A junction end diverges from the germline sequence, so it may reflect a read error. The chain has TRBV12-3 or TRBV12-4 and TRBJ1-3; no clear D gene. CDR3 length equals 13 residues. The CDR3 bases are TGTGCCAGCAGTTTAGTGGAAGGTAGCGCAAAGGATTTT. As protein: CASSLVEGSAKDF.

The J gene is TRBJ2-7, the V gene TRBV28; D is undetermined. V was clipped by 1 base and J by 8 bases, with 9 bases between them. The germline CDR1 and CDR2 sequences are MDHEN and SYDVKM. The CDR3 extends over 12 amino acids. The CDR3 region has the DNA TGTGCCAGCAGTTTATTAACAAATCAGCAGTACTTC. Translation gives CASSLLTNQQYF.

This clone was counted once. The genes are TRBV5-1 and TRBJ2-3; D is possibly TRBD1 (5 bases). Trimming took 0 bases from V and 1 from J, leaving 12 bases between them. The CDR3 loop spans 16 amino acids. The germline CDR1 and CDR2 sequences are SGHRS and YFSETQ. In DNA form, the CDR3 reads TGCGCCAGCAGCTTGGTAGTAGGGGCGGGCACAGATACGCAGTATTTT. Amino acid sequence: CASSLVVGAGTDTQYF.

CDR3 nucleotide sequence: TGTGCCAGCAGTTTATTTTCGGCGGACAGCCGCTCCTACGAGCAGTACTTC. As protein: CASSLFSADSRSYEQYF. J is TRBJ2-7 and V is TRBV27; possible D gene TRBD1, 6 bases. V shed 1 base and J shed 0 bases, with 16 bases lying between them. Germline loops: CDR1 MNHEY, CDR2 SMNVEV (reference sequence). This CDR3 comprises 17 residues.

This chain links TRBV12-5 with TRBJ2-1; 8 positions agree with TRBD2. The junction had 12 bases not matched to a gene; V was cut back by 6 bases and J by 8 bases. Germline CDR1 LGHNT, CDR2 FRNRAP. This CDR3 is 15 amino acids long. CDR3 DNA sequence: TGTGCTAGTGGCCCTGGACTAGCATTACTCGATGAGCAGTTCTTC. Its protein is CASGPGLALLDEQFF.

V gene TRBV24-1 combines with J gene TRBJ2-5; tentative D call: TRBD1 (6 bases). CDR1 is KGHDR, CDR2 SFDVKD, per germline. V lost 4 bases and J 1 base, leaving 9 bases between the germline ends. The CDR3 is 14 residues long. Here the CDR3 DNA reads TGTGCCACCAGTGAAACAGGGCGCCAAGAGACCCAGTACTTC. Its protein product is CATSETGRQETQYF.

The rearrangement uses TRBV19 and TRBJ2-7; a possible D gene is TRBD1 (7 bases). This CDR3 spans 15 amino acids. Germline V gene data show CDR1 as LNHDA and CDR2 as SQIVND (reference sequence). Between the trimmed V and J ends, which lost 3 bases and 2 bases, there was a span of 14 bases. CDR3 protein: CASSIGGTVTYEQYF. For the CDR3, the DNA is TGTGCCAGTAGTATTGGAGGGACAGTCACCTACGAGCAGTACTTC. Together with reference TRBV19 and TRBJ2-7, the CDR3 gives the full variable domain: DGGITQSPKYLFRKEGQNVTLSCEQNLNHDAMYWYRQDPGQGLRLIYYSQIVNDFQKGDIAEGYSVSREKKESFPLTVTSAQKNPTAFYLCASSIGGTVTYEQYFGPGTRLTVT.

CDR3: CASSLISSDSPLHF. CDR3 bases: TGTGCCAGCAGCTTAATTAGTTCCGATTCACCCCTCCACTTT. The gene calls are TRBV11-2 and TRBJ1-6; D unresolved. This CDR3 contains 14 residues. The V gene lost 2 bases and the J gene lost 8 bases, with 10 bases spanning the gap. The V gene's germline CDR1 is SGHAT and CDR2 FQNNGV.

The V gene is TRBV5-1, the J gene TRBJ2-1; TRBD1 matches 8 bases. This CDR3 comprises 15 residues. CDR1 SGHRS and CDR2 YFSETQ come from the germline V gene. After removal of 0 bases from V and 7 bases from J, the junction contained 6 bases not matched to a gene. CDR3: CASSLGTGYGNEQFF. CDR3 DNA: TGCGCCAGCAGCTTGGGGACAGGGTACGGAAATGAGCAGTTCTTC.